This T cell receptor beta chain was sequenced for a study of PD-L1 blockade in urothelial cancer. Study outcomes and limitations: Pretreatment blood TCR clonality under the median forecast improved survival.

Sequencing used immunoSEQ multiplex PCR; TCRdb keeps in-frame clones, though not all of them. This table holds roughly 63,000 clones, approximately 81% found once. The sample's time point: pretreatment peripheral blood. CDR3 length: 14 amino acids. V gave up 5 bases and J gave up 4 bases; unmatched junction bases: 7. Germline CDR1 reads LNHDA; CDR2 reads SQIVND (reference sequence). Details on this clone: Its antigen is still unknown.

This TCR was sampled from a man in his 70s with urothelial cancer. This specimen consisted of PBMCs, obtained around atezolizumab (anti-PD-L1) treatment. This chain links TRBV19 with TRBJ1-2, with TRBD1 matching 7 bases. The CDR3 loop reads CASSPRRDSYGYTF. DNA for the CDR3: TGTGCCAGTAGTCCTCGCCGGGACAGCTATGGCTACACCTTC.